One sample yielded the 23 T cell receptor beta chains listed below, sequenced in a study of yellow fever vaccine responses in identical twins. TCRdb itself ran the RT-PCR reads through MiXCR, one entry per CDR3 protein. This sample has under 4,000 distinct CDR3 sequences, with about 83% found just once. Sequencing was performed on T cells from blood (PBMCs), unsorted or a sorted subset (not recorded which), taken before or after yellow fever vaccination (not recorded which). All receptors derive from a woman between 18 and 30 years old who received the yellow fever vaccine.

This sequence joins TRBV23-1 and TRBJ2-7; D is unclear. TRBV23-1 is an ORF for which the function is uncertain. The V end was cut by 0 bases, the J end by 8 bases, with 11 bases between. CDR3 length: 13 amino acids. The CDR3 coding sequence is TGCGCCAGCAGTCAATCGTGTCGGACGAAGCAGTACTTC. Translation gives CASSQSCRTKQYF.

The gene calls are TRBV12-3 or TRBV12-4 and TRBJ2-2; unclear D gene. With 4 bases removed from V and 0 bases from J, the gap between germline ends came to 6 bases. There are 14 residues in the CDR3. CDR3 loop: CASSSPANTGELFF. The CDR3 nucleotides are TGTGCCAGCAGTTCTCCCGCGAACACCGGGGAGCTGTTTTTT.

The chain carries TRBV13 and TRBJ1-1; D is undetermined. The V end was cut by 5 bases, the J end by 0 bases, with 7 bases between. Germline V gene sequence: CDR1 PRHDT, CDR2 FYEKMQ (reference sequence). CDR3 size: 13 residues. CDR3 DNA sequence: TGTGCCAGCAGCGGCAACATGAACACTGAAGCTTTCTTT. This encodes CASSGNMNTEAFF.

The chain uses TRBV11-3 and TRBJ2-1; D gene unclear. The CDR3 is 12 residues long. Germline lookup yields CDR1 SGHNT and CDR2 YENEEA. V gave up 6 bases and J gave up 10 bases, with 13 bases separating them. This CDR3 reads CASSHGRPEQFF. Here the CDR3 DNA reads TGTGCCAGCAGTCACGGCCGACCCGAGCAGTTCTTC.

This clonotype has only one observation. The chain recombines TRBV5-1 with TRBJ2-7; D gene unclear. Germline assignment: CDR1 SGHRS and CDR2 YFSETQ. The CDR3 length is 14 residues. V shed 1 base and J shed 5 bases, with 13 bases lying between them. CDR3 sequence: CASSLSSQQDEQYF. The CDR3 bases are TGCGCCAGCAGCTTGAGTAGTCAGCAGGACGAGCAGTACTTC.

The genes are TRBV11-1 and TRBJ2-4; D remains ambiguous. CDR3 length equals 15 residues. Trimming cost V 0 bases and J 2 bases, with 8 bases left between them. Germline loops: CDR1 SGHAT, CDR2 FQDESV (reference sequence). Here the CDR3 DNA reads TGTGCCAGCAGCTTAGCGCTACCCTCCAAAAACATTCAGTACTTC. Translated: CASSLALPSKNIQYF.

This chain joins TRBV4-1 and TRBJ2-5; possible D gene TRBD1, 5 bases. The ends were cut back, 2 bases at V and 1 base at J, with 17 bases in the middle. CDR3 length: 17 residues. CDR1 and CDR2 (germline): MGHRA, YSYEKL. CDR3 nucleotides: TGCGCCAGCAGCCAACCACCCGGGTCAGGGATCCAAGAGACCCAGTACTTC. It encodes CASSQPPGSGIQETQYF.

The genes are TRBV5-1 and TRBJ1-1; no clear D gene. The germline V gene encodes CDR1 SGHRS and CDR2 YFSETQ. V lost 4 bases to trimming and J lost 4 bases, with 14 bases between them. The CDR3 covers 14 residues. Here the CDR3 reads CASSAGLAGTEAFF. The CDR3 DNA sequence: TGCGCCAGCAGCGCCGGCCTGGCGGGCACTGAAGCTTTCTTT.

The rearrangement joins TRBV5-6 to TRBJ2-5; D gene uncertain. Trimming pared 1 base from V and 1 base from J, leaving 5 bases between. The CDR3 runs 13 residues. Germline CDR1 reads SGHDT; CDR2 reads YYEEEE. CDR3 region: CASSLKLQETQYF. The CDR3, as DNA: TGTGCCAGCAGCTTGAAACTCCAAGAGACCCAGTACTTC.

This clonotype was seen a single time. The chain employs TRBV12-3 or TRBV12-4 and TRBJ2-7, with D maybe TRBD1 (5 bases). CDR3 length equals 15 residues. Trimming cost V 3 bases and J 1 base, with 13 bases left between them. The CDR3 DNA follows: TGTGCCAGCAGTTTTGGGTTAAGGGGTTCCTACGAGCAGTACTTC. This gives the protein CASSFGLRGSYEQYF.

This clonotype turned up a few times. The chain joins TRBV2 to TRBJ2-1; 9 bases map to TRBD2. Trimming at V came to 1 base and at J to 5 bases, leaving 3 bases not matched to a gene. Looked up from germline, CDR1 is SNHLY and CDR2 is FYNNEI. This CDR3 comprises 15 residues. The chain's CDR3 is CASSEGGGGNNEQFF. CDR3 in DNA: TGTGCCAGCAGTGAAGGCGGGGGGGGCAACAATGAGCAGTTCTTC.

V is TRBV20-1 and J is TRBJ2-5, with D perhaps TRBD1 or TRBD2 (5 bases each). CDR1 is DFQATT and CDR2 is SNEGSKA in the germline V gene (reference sequence). This CDR3 contains 15 residues. Trimming took off 0 bases at V and 4 bases at J, with 15 bases between the two ends. In DNA, the CDR3 is TGCAGTGCTAGAGATCCAGGGTCTGGGGGAGAGACCCAGTACTTC. Translating it yields CSARDPGSGGETQYF.

V gene TRBV6-1 combines with J gene TRBJ1-5; D uncertain. Germline CDR1 MNHNS, CDR2 SASEGT. V lost 6 bases, J lost 3 bases, and 15 bases lay in between. The CDR3 has 15 residues. In DNA form, the CDR3 reads TGTGCCAGCAGGGAGGGAAATGGGCCCAATCAGCCCCAGCATTTT. Its protein product is CASREGNGPNQPQHF.

The chain employs TRBV24-1 and TRBJ2-7; D gene uncertain. Trimming left V 3 bases short and J 7 bases short, with 9 bases between. This CDR3 contains 12 residues. The germline V gene encodes CDR1 KGHDR and CDR2 SFDVKD. The CDR3 nucleotides read TGTGCCACCAGTGATGACACCGGGGAGCAGTACTTC. Encoded protein: CATSDDTGEQYF.

The chain recombines TRBV5-1 with TRBJ1-4, with unresolved D. The CDR3 consists of 16 residues. Germline lookup yields CDR1 SGHRS and CDR2 YFSETQ. V dropped 0 bases and J dropped 8 bases, with 17 bases sitting between them. The CDR3 sequence: CASSLGPGITTEKLFF. CDR3 coding DNA: TGCGCCAGCAGCTTGGGGCCAGGAATTACCACGGAAAAACTGTTTTTT.

This chain connects TRBV27 to TRBJ2-7, with 9 positions matching TRBD1. The J segment lost 5 bases and the V segment lost 6 bases, leaving 8 bases of the junction unmatched. The CDR3 has 14 residues. CDR1 is MNHEY, CDR2 SMNVEV, per germline (reference sequence). The CDR3 loop is CASSWTGAVHEQYF. DNA of the CDR3: TGTGCCAGCAGCTGGACAGGGGCGGTCCACGAGCAGTACTTC.

The chain has TRBV11-3 and TRBJ2-3, with TRBD2 as a possible D gene (6 bases). This CDR3 region has 15 residues. The germline V gene encodes CDR1 SGHNT and CDR2 YENEEA. The V gene lost 5 bases and the J gene lost 2 bases, with 14 bases spanning the gap. The DNA for the CDR3 is TGTGCCAGCAGCAGAATGCCTAGCGTCACAGATACGCAGTATTTT. Residues: CASSRMPSVTDTQYF.

The V gene is TRBV10-3, the J gene TRBJ1-5, with 9 nucleotides matching TRBD1. Trimming cost V 4 bases and J 7 bases; bases outside gene matches: 5. This CDR3 has 14 residues. The V gene's germline CDR1 is ENHRY and CDR2 SYGVKD. The CDR3 region has the DNA TGTGCCATCAGTGGGACAGGGGTAGGCCAGCCCCAGCATTTT. Its translation: CAISGTGVGQPQHF.

This clonotype was counted a few times. The rearrangement joins TRBV23-1 to TRBJ1-1, with D possibly being TRBD1 (6 bases). TRBV23-1 is given ORF status, its function remaining uncertain. The CDR3 has 8 residues. Trimming left V 11 bases short and J 13 bases short, with 11 bases between. The CDR3 coding sequence is TGCGCCCTACTAGGGGGTTTCTTT. It yields the protein CALLGGFF.

This chain links TRBV23-1 with TRBJ1-5, with no clear D. Being an ORF, TRBV23-1 has a function that is uncertain. The ends were cut back, 8 bases at V and 4 bases at J, with 12 bases in the middle. The CDR3 has 13 amino acids. The CDR3 spells CASPRGTNQPQHF. CDR3 nucleotide sequence: TGCGCCAGCCCTCGGGGTACTAATCAGCCCCAGCATTTT.

The J gene is TRBJ2-7, the V gene TRBV7-2; D is perhaps TRBD1 (5 bases). Trimming stripped 0 bases from V and 3 bases from J, with 9 bases between. Germline V CDR1 and CDR2: SGHTA, FQGNSA. The CDR3 covers 14 residues. CDR3: CASSLAQGRYEQYF. As DNA, the CDR3 is TGTGCCAGCAGCTTAGCGCAGGGCCGCTACGAGCAGTACTTC. Together with reference TRBV7-2 and TRBJ2-7, the CDR3 gives the full variable domain: GAGVSQSPSNKVTEKGKDVELRCDPISGHTALYWYRQSLGQGLEFLIYFQGNSAPDKSGLPSDRFSAERTGGSVSTLTIQRTQQEDSAVYLCASSLAQGRYEQYFGPGTRLTVT.

The V call is TRBV2, the J call TRBJ2-3; D is undetermined. This CDR3 contains 13 residues. Trimming left V 8 bases short and J 4 bases short, with 13 bases between. CDR1 and CDR2 (germline): SNHLY, FYNNEI. The CDR3 region is CASQLSTADTQYF. In DNA, the CDR3 is TGTGCCAGCCAATTAAGTACCGCAGATACGCAGTATTTT. The whole variable domain, remainder taken from reference TRBV2 and TRBJ2-3, is EPEVTQTPSHQVTQMGQEVILRCVPISNHLYFYWYRQILGQKVEFLVSFYNNEISEKSEIFDDQFSVERPDGSNFTLKIRSTKLEDSAMYFCASQLSTADTQYFGPGTRLTVL.

The chain links TRBV27 to TRBJ2-1, with 8 nucleotides matching TRBD1. Unmatched junction bases numbered 4, after V lost 5 bases and J lost 7 bases. The CDR3 extends over 13 amino acids. CDR1 is MNHEY, CDR2 SMNVEV, per germline (reference sequence). CDR3 in amino acids: CASSAYRGNEQFF. The CDR3 DNA follows: TGTGCCAGCAGTGCCTACAGGGGGAATGAGCAGTTCTTC.